One and the same sample provided the 3 T cell receptor beta chains below, sequenced in a study of cytomegalovirus exposure and HLA in healthy donors. Primers: 60 Vbeta forward and 13 Jbeta reverse. Repertoires were generated with immunoSEQ multiplex PCR, while TCRdb's copy carries only in-frame clones and drops some. The clone table shows over 70,000 clones, with the ten largest holding approximately 4.5%. The specimen sequenced was PBMCs. These receptors originate from a woman aged 40 to 55 in good health and CMV-seropositive.

The rearrangement links TRBV5-4 to TRBJ1-1; maybe TRBD1 (6 bases). The ends were cut back, 7 bases at V and 5 bases at J, with 15 bases in the middle. This CDR3 spans 13 amino acids. The germline gives CDR1 SGHNT, CDR2 YYREEE (reference sequence). CDR3 sequence: CASYEGEGTEAFF. Written as DNA, the CDR3 is TGTGCCAGCTATGAGGGGGAAGGAACTGAAGCTTTCTTT.

The J gene is TRBJ1-2, the V gene TRBV6-4; 9 bases are a match to TRBD1. CDR1 MRHNA and CDR2 SNTAGT come from the germline V gene. Trimming took 6 bases from V and 7 from J; bases not matched to a gene: 15. The CDR3 spans 16 residues. The CDR3 spells CASRDSTGGAYGGYTF. CDR3 DNA sequence: TGTGCCAGCAGAGATTCTACAGGGGGCGCATACGGTGGCTACACCTTC.

The chain joins TRBV10-2 to TRBJ1-3; 7 nucleotides align to TRBD1. CDR3 size: 17 residues. Trimming took 5 bases from V and 0 from J; bases not matched to a gene: 10. Germline assignment: CDR1 WSHSY and CDR2 SAAADI. This CDR3 is CASSFPGQTNSGNTIYF. Written as DNA, the CDR3 is TGCGCCAGCAGTTTCCCGGGACAGACAAACTCTGGAAACACCATATATTTT.